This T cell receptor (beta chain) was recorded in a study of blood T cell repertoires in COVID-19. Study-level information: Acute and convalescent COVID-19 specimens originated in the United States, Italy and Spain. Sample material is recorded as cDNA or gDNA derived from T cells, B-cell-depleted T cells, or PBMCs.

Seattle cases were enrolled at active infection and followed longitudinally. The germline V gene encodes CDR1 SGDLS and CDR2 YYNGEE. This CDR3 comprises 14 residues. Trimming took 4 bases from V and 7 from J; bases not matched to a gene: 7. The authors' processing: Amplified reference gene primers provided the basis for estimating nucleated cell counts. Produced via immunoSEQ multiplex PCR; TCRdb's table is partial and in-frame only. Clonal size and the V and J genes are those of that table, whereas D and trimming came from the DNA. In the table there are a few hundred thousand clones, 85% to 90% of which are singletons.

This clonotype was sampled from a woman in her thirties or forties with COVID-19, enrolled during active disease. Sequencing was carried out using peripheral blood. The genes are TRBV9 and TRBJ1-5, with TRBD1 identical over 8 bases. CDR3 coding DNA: TGTGCCAGCAGCCGAGGACAGGGACAACAGCCCCAGCATTTT. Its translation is CASSRGQGQQPQHF.